This T cell receptor beta chain was identified in a study of T cells after yellow fever vaccination. At the level of the study: Some fractions had low cell numbers, and these were prepared with SMART-Seq v4 Ultra Low Input.

Trimming cost V 2 bases and J 2 bases, with 17 bases left between them. Germline loops: CDR1 MNHEY, CDR2 SVGEGT. The CDR3 is 17 amino acids. A few counts support this clonotype. TCRdb re-derived calls from the 5' RACE reads in MiXCR, one entry per CDR3 protein. Altogether 60,000 to 85,000 distinct CDR3 sequences are present, under 8% being singletons, with the ten largest covering 37%. This receptor was identified in a man between 18 and 35 years old who received the YFV17D yellow fever vaccine. The sequencing here drew on CD8+ T cells sorted from PBMCs, taken approximately 40 days after the first yellow fever vaccination. J is TRBJ2-3 and V is TRBV6-2 or TRBV6-3; D possibly corresponds to TRBD1 (6 bases). In DNA form, the CDR3 reads TGTGCCAGCAGTTACGTTGACAGGTCAAGCCCCACAGATACGCAGTATTTT. Amino acid sequence: CASSYVDRSSPTDTQYF.